Sequencing of this T cell receptor beta chain was carried out in a study of T cells in Graves' hyperthyroidism and ophthalmopathy (dated by TCRdb to the late 2010s). For the wider study: Peripheral blood was collected at initial diagnosis, before any treatment. A discovery cohort of roughly 96 patients, fewer than 50 with Graves' ophthalmopathy and roughly 59 with stable Graves' hyperthyroidism, was used to find distinguishing TCR V-J signatures. Prospective prediction of ophthalmopathy was tested in an independent validation cohort of 18 to 20 hyperthyroidism patients and 17 patients who later progressed to ophthalmopathy. For training and testing, the 100 or so patients in the discovery cohort were randomly divided in a 7:3 ratio. The study also compared thyroid tissue and blood T-cell repertoires from five or six Graves' hyperthyroidism patients. Once sampling was done, hyperthyroidism patients were given methimazole at a starting dose of 30 mg daily, whereas ophthalmopathy patients were given high-dose intravenous methylprednisolone. TCR Vbeta CDR3 sequencing of 135 peripheral blood samples (approximately 44 ophthalmopathy, about 75 hyperthyroidism and some 17 progressor patients) is reported in the paper.

In the ophthalmopathy patients, disease was moderately to severely active, with a Clinical Activity Score of 3 or more, a NOSPECS grade of 4 or more, and a duration of less than 3 months. Patients with uncontrolled infections, other autoimmune diseases, pregnancy or lactation were excluded. Diagnoses relied on clinical symptoms, serum thyroxine and TRAb, thyroid ultrasound and orbital computed tomography. PBMCs were separated from around 9.1 ml of fresh peripheral blood using Ficoll-Paque density gradient centrifugation. Total RNA was extracted with Trizol reagent, and quality was checked on an Agilent 2100 Bioanalyzer. This clonotype was picked up many times. There is no known antigen for this receptor. Nothing much larger sits one base from this clone, and base qualities are not available. The paper's findings and limits, for the study overall: Blood samples also contained most of the expanded thyroid clonotypes (frequency above 0.001), which suggests that blood repertoires may reflect thyroid immune responses. In validation, the model predicted progression to ophthalmopathy a median of around six months before onset, with about 71% sensitivity and more than 72% specificity. No statistical method was used to set the sample size in advance, and investigators knew the group allocation. In cross-validation, a model built on a 13 V-J signature told ophthalmopathy apart from stable hyperthyroidism with approximately 90% sensitivity and approximately 84% specificity, and in testing the same model reached 80%/75%.

From the cysteine through the phenylalanine, the CDR3 covers 15 amino acids. The retained sequence is limited to the CDR3, 45 bases, with the frame set at the first base. CDR1 and CDR2, per the germline V gene, are LGHNA and YNFKEQ. Deletion took 3 bases off V and 2 bases off J, with a span of 14 bases between the germline ends. TCR beta CDR3 regions were amplified from RNA transcripts. The first round of RT-PCR for the TCR CDR3 was performed with the HTBI primer set and the Qiagen OneStep RT-PCR kit. Libraries were constructed in a second round of multiplex PCR, after which size selection and purification were carried out. Sequencing of the libraries was done on an Illumina HiSeq2000 using paired-end 100 bp reads. The paper's processing steps were these. SOAPnuke was used to process the raw data, throwing out any read that contained adapters or uncalled bases, had a mean Phred below 15, or lacked an exact constant-primer or identifier match. COPE v1.2.5 was used to merge high-quality paired reads, and clonotypes were defined as unique nucleotide sequences. Clonotypes were aligned to IMGT TRBV, TRBD and TRBJ reference segments using MiTCR v1.1. Only V-J combinations with frequency above 0.0001, covering roughly 99% of repertoires, were analysed. The TCS score was defined as the ratio of F50 (clonal expansion) to E x V (chaos), calculated using BLOSUM62-based TCRdist between CDR3 peptides within each V-J. Welch's t-statistics and random forest reduced roughly 500 V-J features to 10 to 15, which were used in a naive Bayes classifier (R e1071). The public reads were reanalyzed by TCRdb: fastp trimming at Q25, MiXCR alignment, in-frame beta chains only. Here each entry gathers all rows of one CDR3 protein and keeps the most common genes and DNA. The V and J calls shown here were made by TCRdb, not taken from the authors' results. This sample gives hundreds of thousands of distinct CDR3 sequences in total; almost 25% of them show up just once. Of the sample, roughly a third falls within the top ten clones.

The rearrangement joined TRBV4-2 to TRBJ2-7; 5 matching bases give a weak D call of TRBD1. The sequencing sample was made of blood. This TCR derives from a woman in her 40s with Graves' ophthalmopathy. The sequenced DNA is TGTGCCAGCAGCCAGGCCTACGGACAAACCTACGAGCAGTACTTC. Its translation reads: CASSQAYGQTYEQYF.